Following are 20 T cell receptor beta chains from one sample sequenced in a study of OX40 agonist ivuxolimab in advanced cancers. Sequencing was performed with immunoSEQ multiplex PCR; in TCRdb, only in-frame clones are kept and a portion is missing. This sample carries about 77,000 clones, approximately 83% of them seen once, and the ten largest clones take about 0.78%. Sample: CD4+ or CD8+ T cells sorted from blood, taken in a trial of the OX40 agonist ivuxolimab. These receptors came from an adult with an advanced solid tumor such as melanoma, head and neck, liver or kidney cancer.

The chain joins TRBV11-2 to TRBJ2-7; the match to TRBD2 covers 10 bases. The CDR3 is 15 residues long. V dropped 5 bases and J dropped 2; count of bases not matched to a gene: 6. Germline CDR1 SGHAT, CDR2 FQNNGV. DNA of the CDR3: TGTGCCAGCAGCCTGGGACTAGCGCAGACCTACGAGCAGTACTTC. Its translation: CASSLGLAQTYEQYF.

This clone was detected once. CDR3 sequence reads: CASSSHVGTNYEQYF. CDR3 DNA: TGTGCCAGCAGTTCCCATGTCGGGACTAATTACGAGCAGTACTTC. This rearrangement joins TRBV27 to TRBJ2-7; the match to TRBD2 covers 7 bases. The CDR3 has 15 amino acids. The V and J ends lost 4 bases and 4 bases, in that order; junction bases with no gene match: 10. CDR1 MNHEY and CDR2 SMNVEV come from the germline V gene (reference sequence).

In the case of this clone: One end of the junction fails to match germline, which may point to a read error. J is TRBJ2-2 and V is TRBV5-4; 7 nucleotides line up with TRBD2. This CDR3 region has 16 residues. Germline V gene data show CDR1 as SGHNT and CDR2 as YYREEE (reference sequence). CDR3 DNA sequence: TGCGCCAGCAGCTCGCTGGGAGGGCGCAACACCGGGGAGCTGTTTTTT. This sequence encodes CASSSLGGRNTGELFF.

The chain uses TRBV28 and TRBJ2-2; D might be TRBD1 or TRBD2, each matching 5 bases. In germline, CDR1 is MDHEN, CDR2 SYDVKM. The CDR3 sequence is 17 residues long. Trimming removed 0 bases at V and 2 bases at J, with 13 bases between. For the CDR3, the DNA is TGTGCCAGCAGTTTATGGGGGCGGGCCCCCAACACCGGGGAGCTGTTTTTT. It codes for CASSLWGRAPNTGELFF.

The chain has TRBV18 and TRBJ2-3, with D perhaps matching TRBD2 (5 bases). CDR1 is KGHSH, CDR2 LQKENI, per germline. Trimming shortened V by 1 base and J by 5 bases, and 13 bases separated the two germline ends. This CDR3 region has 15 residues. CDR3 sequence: CASSPQGSLKDTQYF. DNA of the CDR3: TGTGCCAGCTCACCACAAGGGAGTCTGAAAGATACGCAGTATTTT.

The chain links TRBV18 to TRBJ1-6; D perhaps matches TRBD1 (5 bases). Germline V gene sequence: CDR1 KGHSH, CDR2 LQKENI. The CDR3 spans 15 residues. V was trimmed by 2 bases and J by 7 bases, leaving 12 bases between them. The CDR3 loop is CASSPATGWNSPLHF. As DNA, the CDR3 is TGTGCCAGCTCACCAGCTACAGGTTGGAATTCACCCCTCCACTTT. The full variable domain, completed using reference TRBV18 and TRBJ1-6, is NAGVMQNPRHLVRRRGQEARLRCSPMKGHSHVYWYRQLPEEGLKFMVYLQKENIIDESGMPKERFSAEFPKEGPSILRIQQVVRGDSAAYFCASSPATGWNSPLHFGNGTRLTVT.

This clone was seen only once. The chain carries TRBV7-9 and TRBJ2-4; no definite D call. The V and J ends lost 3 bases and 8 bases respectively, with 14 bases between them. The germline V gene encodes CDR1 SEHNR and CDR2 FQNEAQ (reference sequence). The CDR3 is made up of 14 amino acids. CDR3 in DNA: TGTGCCAGCAGCTTTGGTGATTGGGTAGACATTCAGTACTTC. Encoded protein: CASSFGDWVDIQYF.

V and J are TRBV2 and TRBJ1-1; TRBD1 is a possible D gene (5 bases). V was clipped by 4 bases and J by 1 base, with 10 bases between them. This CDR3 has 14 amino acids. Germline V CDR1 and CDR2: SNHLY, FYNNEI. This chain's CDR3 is CASSVAGRNTEAFF. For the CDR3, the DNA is TGTGCCAGCAGTGTCGCGGGGCGGAACACTGAAGCTTTCTTT. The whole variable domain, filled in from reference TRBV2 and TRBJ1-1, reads EPEVTQTPSHQVTQMGQEVILRCVPISNHLYFYWYRQILGQKVEFLVSFYNNEISEKSEIFDDQFSVERPDGSNFTLKIRSTKLEDSAMYFCASSVAGRNTEAFFGQGTRLTVV.

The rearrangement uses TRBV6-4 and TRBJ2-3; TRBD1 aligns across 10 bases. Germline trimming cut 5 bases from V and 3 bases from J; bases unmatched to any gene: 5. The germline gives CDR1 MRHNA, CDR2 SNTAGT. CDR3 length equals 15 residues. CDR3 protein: CASSPGTGVTDTQYF. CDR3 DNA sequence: TGTGCCAGCAGTCCCGGGACAGGGGTTACAGATACGCAGTATTTT.

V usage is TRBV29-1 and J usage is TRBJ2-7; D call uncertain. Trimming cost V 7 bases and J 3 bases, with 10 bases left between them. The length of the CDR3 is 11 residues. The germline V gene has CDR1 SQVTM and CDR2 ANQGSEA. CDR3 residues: CSAEEDYEQYF. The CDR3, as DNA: TGCAGCGCCGAAGAGGACTACGAGCAGTACTTC.

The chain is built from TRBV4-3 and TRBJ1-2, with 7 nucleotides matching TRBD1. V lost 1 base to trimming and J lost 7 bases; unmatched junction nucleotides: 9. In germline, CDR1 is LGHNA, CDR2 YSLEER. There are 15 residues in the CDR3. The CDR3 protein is CASSQGGQNRRGYTF. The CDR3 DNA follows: TGCGCCAGCAGCCAAGGGGGACAGAATAGGCGTGGCTACACCTTC.

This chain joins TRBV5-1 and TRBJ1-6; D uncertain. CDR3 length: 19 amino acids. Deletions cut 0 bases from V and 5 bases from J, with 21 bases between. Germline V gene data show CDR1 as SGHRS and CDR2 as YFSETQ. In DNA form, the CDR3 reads TGCGCCAGCAGCTTGGATGTCAGGTCACCGCGATTAAATAATTCACCCCTCCACTTT. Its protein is CASSLDVRSPRLNNSPLHF.

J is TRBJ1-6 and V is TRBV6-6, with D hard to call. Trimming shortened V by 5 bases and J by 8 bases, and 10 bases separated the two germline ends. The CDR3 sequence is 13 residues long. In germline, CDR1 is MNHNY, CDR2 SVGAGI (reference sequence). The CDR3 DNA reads TGTGCCAGCAGTCTCAACAGCGATTCACCCCTCCACTTT. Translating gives CASSLNSDSPLHF.

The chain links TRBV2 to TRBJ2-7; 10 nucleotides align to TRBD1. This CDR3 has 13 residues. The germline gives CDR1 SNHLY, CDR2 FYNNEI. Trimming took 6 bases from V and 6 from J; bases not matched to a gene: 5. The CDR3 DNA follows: TGTGCCAGCAGCCCCGGGACAGGGGCCGAGCAGTACTTC. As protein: CASSPGTGAEQYF.

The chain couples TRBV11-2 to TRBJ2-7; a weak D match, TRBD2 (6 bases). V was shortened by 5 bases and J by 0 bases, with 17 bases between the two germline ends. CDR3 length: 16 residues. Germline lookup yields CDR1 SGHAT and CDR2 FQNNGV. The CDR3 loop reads CASSPLASASSYEQYF. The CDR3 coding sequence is TGTGCCAGCAGCCCCCTAGCTAGCGCGAGCTCCTACGAGCAGTACTTC.

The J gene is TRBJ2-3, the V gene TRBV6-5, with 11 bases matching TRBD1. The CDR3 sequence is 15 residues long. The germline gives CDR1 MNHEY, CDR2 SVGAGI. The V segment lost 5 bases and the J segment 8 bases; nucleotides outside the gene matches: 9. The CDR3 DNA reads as TGTGCCAGCAGTCACCGGGACAGGGGGGTGGGTACGCAGTATTTT. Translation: CASSHRDRGVGTQYF.

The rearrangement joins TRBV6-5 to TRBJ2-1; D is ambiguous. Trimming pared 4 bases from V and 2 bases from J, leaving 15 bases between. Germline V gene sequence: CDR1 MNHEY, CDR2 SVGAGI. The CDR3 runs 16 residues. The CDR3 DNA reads TGTGCCAGCAGTTCTACGACCCGACCGCCCTACAATGAGCAGTTCTTC. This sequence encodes CASSSTTRPPYNEQFF.

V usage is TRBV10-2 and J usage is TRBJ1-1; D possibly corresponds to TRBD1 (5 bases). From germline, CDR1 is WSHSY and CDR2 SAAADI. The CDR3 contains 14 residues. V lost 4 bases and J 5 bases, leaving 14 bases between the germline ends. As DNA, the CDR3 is TGCGCCAGCAGTGGCCTTACAGGAGGAACTGAAGCTTTCTTT. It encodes CASSGLTGGTEAFF.

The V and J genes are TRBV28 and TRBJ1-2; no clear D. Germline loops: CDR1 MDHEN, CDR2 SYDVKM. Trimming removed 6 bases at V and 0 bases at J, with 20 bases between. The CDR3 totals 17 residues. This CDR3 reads CASSSTLGDTSNYGYTF. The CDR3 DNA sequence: TGTGCCAGCAGCAGCACTTTGGGAGACACCTCTAACTATGGCTACACCTTC.

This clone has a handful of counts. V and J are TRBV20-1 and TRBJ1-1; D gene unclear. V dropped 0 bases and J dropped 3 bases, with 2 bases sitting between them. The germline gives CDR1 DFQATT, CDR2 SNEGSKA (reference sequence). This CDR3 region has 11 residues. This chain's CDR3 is CSAREDTEAFF. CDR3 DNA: TGCAGTGCTAGAGAGGACACTGAAGCTTTCTTT.